The 5 T cell receptor beta chains in this list originate from one sample, sequenced in a study of CD8+ T cells in alopecia areata. Once RNA had been extracted, it was reverse transcribed into cDNA to act as the sequencing template. The repertoire was sequenced with immunoSEQ multiplex PCR; TCRdb's copy has only in-frame clones and lacks some. Altogether approximately 300,000 clones were found in the sample, and no singletons occur. Markers used for sorting pooled cutaneous lymph node cells were CD4, CD8alpha, NKG2D, NKG2ACE and others. The sequencing sample was made of CD4+ T cells sorted from a lymph node. All receptors derive from a C3H/HeJ mouse with alopecia areata. These mice share the MHC haplotype H2-k.

Comments on this clone: Gene names refer to mouse genes. The read ends 4 residues before the CDR3 terminus; that terminus is restored from the germline J gene. V usage is TRBV5 and J usage is TRBJ2-1, with D hard to call. Germline loops: CDR1 LGHNA, CDR2 YNLKQL (reference sequence). This CDR3 comprises 12 residues. This CDR3 reads CASSQDGAEQFF. The part of the CDR3 DNA that was read is TGTGCCAGCAGCCAAGATGGGGCT.

As regards this clone: Gene names are the mouse ones. The CDR3 end lies 4 residues beyond the end of the read and is filled in from the germline J gene. The chain employs TRBV13-1 and TRBJ2-5; D is perhaps TRBD2 (5 bases). The V gene lost 2 bases and the J gene lost 0 bases, with 7 bases spanning the gap. Per the germline V gene, CDR1 is NSHNY and CDR2 is SYGAGN. The CDR3 length is 14 residues. CDR3 DNA (partial): TGTGCCAGCAGTGACTGGGCTAACCAAGAC. Amino acid sequence: CASSDWANQD. The full CDR3 reads CASSDWANQDTQYF.

For this clone: Mouse germline and gene names are used. The read gets to within 4 residues of the CDR3 end, and the germline J gene fills in the rest. The V gene is TRBV5, the J gene TRBJ2-5; 9 positions agree with TRBD1. After removal of 0 bases from V and 3 bases from J, the junction contained 7 bases not matched to a gene. Germline V gene data show CDR1 as LGHNA and CDR2 as YNLKQL (reference sequence). The CDR3 has 17 residues. The DNA read from the CDR3 is TGTGCCAGCAGCCAAGATTATGACAGGGGGTTTCAAGAC. It encodes CASSQDYDRGFQD. The CDR3 as a whole reads CASSQDYDRGFQDTQYF.

This clone was counted between two and nine times. The listed genes are named as in mouse. Partial CDR3 DNA: TGTGCCAGCAGTGATTGGGACAATGCAGAA. Protein sequence: CASSDWDNAE. Given in full, the CDR3 is CASSDWDNAETLYF. This chain uses TRBV13-3 with TRBJ2-3; TRBD1 might be the D (6 bases). Sequencing ends 4 residues short of the CDR3 end; the germline J gene provides the rest. Germline V gene data show CDR1 as NNHDY and CDR2 as SYVADS. Trimming took 1 base from V and 2 from J, leaving 8 bases between them. This CDR3 is 14 amino acids long.

This clone was found a few times. Each gene name is a mouse one. Read sequence stops 4 residues before the CDR3 end, and the germline J gene provides the missing end. The same CDR3 can be traced to other DNA sequences in this sample. V and J are TRBV19 and TRBJ1-1; no firm D call. Trimming removed 4 bases at V and 0 bases at J, with 7 bases between. The CDR3 sequence is 13 residues long. Looked up from germline, CDR1 is FNHDT and CDR2 is SITEND (reference sequence). The part of the CDR3 DNA that was read is TGTGCCAGCAGTCCTCAGGCAAACACA. This translates into CASSPQANT. The full CDR3 reads CASSPQANTEVFF.